This is a list of T cell receptor beta chains from one sample in a study of blood T cell repertoires in COVID-19. Profiled with immunoSEQ multiplex PCR; TCRdb holds only in-frame clones, not every one. The sample consists of around 100,000 clones, 86% of them appearing once. The sample was peripheral blood. Source of these receptors: a man aged 40-49 years with acute or convalescent COVID-19. The CDR3 runs from the conserved cysteine through the conserved F or W. D genes are given only for firm matches. The listing skips clone size in some rows; elsewhere it reads once, few, many or a size class.

d_call	v_call	clone_size	j_call	cdr3_aa	cdr3_nt
TRBD1	TRBV19	.	TRBJ1-6	CASSLGGSSYNSPLHF	TGTGCCAGTAGCCTAGGGGGCTCATCCTATAATTCACCCCTCCACTTT
TRBD2	TRBV6-5	.	TRBJ2-1	CASTPLAGNNEQFF	TGTGCCAGCACCCCGCTAGCGGGAAACAATGAGCAGTTCTTC
TRBD1	TRBV7-2	.	TRBJ1-2	CASSLWQGATNYGYTF	TGTGCCAGCAGCTTATGGCAGGGGGCTACTAACTATGGCTACACCTTC
.	TRBV20-1	few	TRBJ2-4	CSASGSTIPQNIQYF	TGCAGTGCTAGTGGATCTACGATACCACAAAACATTCAGTACTTC
.	TRBV11-2	.	TRBJ2-7	CASSFTNSYEQYF	TGTGCCAGCAGCTTCACAAACTCCTACGAGCAGTACTTC
.	TRBV7-8	.	TRBJ1-2	CASSSGQAGPYGYTF	TGTGCCAGCAGCTCCGGACAAGCCGGGCCGTATGGCTACACCTTC
TRBD2	TRBV27	.	TRBJ2-7	CASSSIAGASSYEQYF	TGTGCCAGCAGCTCAATAGCGGGCGCCTCCTCCTACGAGCAGTACTTC
.	TRBV5-4	.	TRBJ1-2	CASSYPQGYGYTF	TGTGCCAGCAGCTACCCCCAGGGTTACGGCTACACCTTC
.	TRBV10-3	.	TRBJ2-7	CAISAGGAYEQYF	TGTGCCATCAGTGCTGGCGGAGCCTACGAGCAGTACTTC
TRBD2	TRBV6-5	.	TRBJ2-5	CASRKRLAGEETQYF	TGTGCCAGCAGAAAAAGACTAGCGGGAGAAGAGACCCAGTACTTC
TRBD1	TRBV10-3	once	TRBJ1-4	CAIGQVNEKLFF	TGTGCCATCGGACAGGTTAATGAAAAACTGTTTTTT
TRBD2	TRBV11-2	.	TRBJ2-7	CASSRLAGDEQYF	TGTGCCAGCAGCCGACTAGCGGGAGACGAGCAGTACTTC
TRBD1	TRBV14	.	TRBJ1-2	CASSQDLDRVGGYTF	TGTGCCAGCAGCCAAGACTTGGACAGGGTGGGAGGCTACACCTTC
.	TRBV11-3	many	TRBJ2-3	CASSSSSADTQYF	TGTGCCAGCAGCTCCTCCAGCGCAGATACGCAGTATTTT
.	TRBV6-5	.	TRBJ1-2	CASSLNYGYTF	TGTGCCAGCAGCTTGAACTATGGCTACACCTTC
.	TRBV19	.	TRBJ1-1	CASSITSGGNTEAFF	TGTGCCAGTAGTATCACGTCGGGGGGGAACACTGAAGCTTTCTTT
.	TRBV12-3/TRBV12-4	.	TRBJ2-1	CASSLYSGNEQFF	TGTGCCAGCAGTTTATATAGCGGCAATGAGCAGTTCTTC
TRBD2	TRBV20-1	.	TRBJ2-1	CSASASGYNEQFF	TGCAGTGCTAGTGCTAGCGGTTACAATGAGCAGTTCTTC
.	TRBV4-3	.	TRBJ2-1	CASSQAFEFLSSYNEQFF	TGCGCCAGCAGCCAAGCTTTCGAGTTCCTGAGCTCCTACAATGAGCAGTTCTTC
TRBD2	TRBV15	.	TRBJ2-3	CAIRTSGTDTQYF	TGTGCCATTAGGACTAGCGGGACAGATACGCAGTATTTT
TRBD1	TRBV23-1	once	TRBJ1-6	CASSQSDRLGSPLHF	TGCGCCAGCAGTCAATCGGACAGGTTAGGGTCACCCCTCCACTTT
.	TRBV30	.	TRBJ1-2	CAWANVGGVAGYTF	TGTGCCTGGGCCAATGTCGGGGGGGTCGCGGGCTACACCTTC
.	TRBV7-2	.	TRBJ1-6	CASSLSPGVHSPLHF	TGTGCCAGCAGCTTATCTCCAGGGGTACATTCACCCCTCCACTTT
.	TRBV9	.	TRBJ1-3	CASNPSSGNTIYF	TGTGCCAGCAACCCTAGCTCTGGAAACACCATATATTTT
.	TRBV29-1	.	TRBJ2-7	CSVFRGPGEQYF	TGCAGCGTTTTTCGGGGTCCCGGAGAGCAGTACTTC
.	TRBV27	.	TRBJ1-1	CASSSGGAEAFF	TGTGCCAGCAGTTCGGGGGGGGCTGAAGCTTTCTTT
.	TRBV29-1	.	TRBJ1-1	CSVVGRTEAFF	TGCAGCGTTGTGGGGCGCACTGAAGCTTTCTTT
.	TRBV30	.	TRBJ1-5	CAWSSGGDQPQHF	TGTGCCTGGAGCTCGGGAGGCGATCAGCCCCAGCATTTT
TRBD1	TRBV5-1	.	TRBJ1-2	CASSLARDRGSGYTF	TGCGCCAGCAGCCTTGCCCGCGACAGGGGGTCAGGCTACACCTTC
TRBD1	TRBV30	.	TRBJ1-4	CAWSKGALDEKLFF	TGTGCCTGGAGTAAGGGGGCGTTGGATGAAAAACTGTTTTTT
TRBD1	TRBV6-1	.	TRBJ2-1	CASSDTGAAGSEQFF	TGTGCCAGCAGTGACACAGGGGCCGCTGGGAGTGAGCAGTTCTTC
TRBD1	TRBV19	.	TRBJ1-5	CASSSGQGWQPQHF	TGTGCCAGTAGTAGTGGACAGGGCTGGCAGCCCCAGCATTTT
.	TRBV12-3/TRBV12-4	.	TRBJ2-1	CASSLERGHEQFF	TGTGCCAGCAGTTTAGAACGCGGTCATGAGCAGTTCTTC
.	TRBV7-2	.	TRBJ1-2	CASSPRRAFGVGYTF	TGTGCCAGCAGCCCTCGGAGGGCCTTTGGGGTCGGCTACACCTTC
TRBD2	TRBV5-1	once	TRBJ2-1	CASSSTSGGYNEQFF	TGCGCCAGCAGTTCTACTAGCGGGGGGTACAATGAGCAGTTCTTC
.	TRBV30	.	TRBJ1-1	CAWSNRVAPGEAFF	TGTGCCTGGAGCAACAGGGTCGCGCCCGGGGAAGCTTTCTTT
TRBD1	TRBV19	.	TRBJ1-5	CASSRGQGEQPQHF	TGTGCCAGTAGTAGAGGACAGGGGGAACAGCCCCAGCATTTT
.	TRBV20-1	.	TRBJ1-4	CSASGNEKLFF	TGCAGTGCTAGCGGGAATGAAAAACTGTTTTTT
.	TRBV6-5	.	TRBJ1-5	CASSRGQDQPQHF	TGTGCCAGCAGCCGAGGACAAGATCAGCCCCAGCATTTT